This T cell receptor (beta chain) comes out of a study of PD-1 blockade in classical Hodgkin lymphoma (dated by TCRdb to 2020 to 2021). About the study as a whole: Nivolumab dosing was 3 mg/kg intravenously every 2 weeks, continuing until either disease progression or unacceptable toxicity. A peripheral blood immune signature of response to PD-1 blockade in classical Hodgkin lymphoma was defined using TCR beta sequencing and CyTOF. Overall study outcomes, separate from this receptor: Baseline diversity similar to that of newly diagnosed patients was observed in trial patients achieving complete response, whereas significantly lower diversity was observed in partial responders and progressors. Only a single clinical trial cohort was studied, and what caused the repertoire differences, possibly disease activity or prior therapy, remained undefined. Baseline TCR diversity was reported to be lower in newly diagnosed patients than in healthy donors and to be lower still in relapsed/refractory patients. Lower diversity was observed in patients in whom nivolumab was started less than 1 year after ASCT, and these patients were excluded from later analyses so that confounding by immune reconstitution would be avoided. A significant rise by C4D1 was seen in CD4+ but not CD8+ TCR diversity (p=0.0027 vs p=0.16), with the rise being most apparent in complete responders (p=0.02).

Turning to this clone: It lacks a known antigen. Base qualities are not provided; no much larger clone lies one nucleotide away.

The germline V gene (reference sequence) specifies SGHKS as CDR1 and YYEKEE as CDR2. Deletion took 3 bases off V and 0 bases off J, with a span of 12 bases between the germline ends. The CDR3 goes from the cysteine to the phenylalanine over 15 residues. The DNA shown is the 45-base CDR3, in frame from base 1. The Qiagen DNeasy kit was used to extract genomic DNA from unsorted PBMCs and from the negatively selected CD4+ and CD8+ fractions. Amplification of TCR beta CDR3 regions was done by immunoSEQ multiplex PCR with primers that anneal to V and J segments. A synthetic immune receptor repertoire was used to minimize amplification bias, and any remaining bias was removed computationally after sequencing. As for the authors' bioinformatics: Repertoire diversity was quantified as the Shannon entropy index using custom Python scripts. Unsorted, CD4+ and CD8+ repertoires were examined separately, except in combined analyses, for which CD4+ and CD8+ sequences were merged in silico. Clonal expansion was defined as a frequency increase of at least 2-fold after treatment compared with C1D1, and clones undetected at baseline were assigned a pseudocount of 0.5. Singleton clones were defined as clones with 0 or 1 copy at C1D1, and non-singleton clones were defined as clones with 2 or more copies. By matching protein sequences in sorted samples from the same patient, clones expanded in unsorted samples were annotated as CD4+, CD8+ or unknown. Wilcoxon tests were applied to paired samples to test diversity changes from C1D1 to C4D1. TCRdb holds this immuneACCESS table with in-frame rearrangements only. Some clones are missing; in checked studies, unresolved V genes explain under half, and the rest has no known cause. Clone size and the V and J calls come from that table; the DNA yielded D and trimming. Present in this sample are about 32,000 clones, 80% to 95% of which were seen just once. The ten largest make up 0.25% to 0.35% of the sample.

Interpreted using the paper, the time point label stands for: cycle 4 day 1 (C4D1), after 5 to 7 weeks of nivolumab. Every trial patient had relapsed after autologous stem cell transplantation, and cohorts A, B and C differed in prior brentuximab vedotin exposure. A Miltenyi CD4+ T cell isolation kit was used for magnetic negative selection to purify CD4+ T cells from thawed PBMCs. The trial cohort included 55 to 65 patients with relapsed/refractory classical Hodgkin lymphoma, and each patient had a best overall response of complete response, partial response or progressive disease. Single-agent nivolumab was administered to trial patients in the multi-cohort phase II CheckMate 205 trial. An independent review committee assessed best overall response by applying the 2007 International Working Group response criteria. Trial PBMCs were obtained immediately prior to nivolumab initiation (C1D1) and on therapy at cycle 2 day 1 and cycle 4 day 1. Peripheral blood was collected in 8 mL Vacutainer Cell Preparation Tubes, from which PBMCs were isolated by centrifugation and then cryopreserved. Purified CD4+ and CD8+ fractions were prepared only for cases in which an additional PBMC sample was available. Magnetically labelled cells were removed on LS columns in a quadroMACS separator, and the flow-through was retained as the purified fraction.

Here the chain combines TRBV5-5 and TRBJ1-1; TRBD1 might be the D gene, on 5 matching bases. The receptor's source is a human donor with classical Hodgkin lymphoma. The sample consisted of CD4+ T cells from blood, taken before the fourth cycle of nivolumab. CDR3 protein: CASSSRTQMNTEAFF. The DNA reads TGTGCCAGCAGCTCAAGGACACAGATGAACACTGAAGCTTTCTTT.